The entry below describes one T cell receptor (beta chain). The antigen remains unidentified. The data stem from a study of cytomegalovirus exposure and HLA in healthy donors. Germline V gene data show CDR1 as SGHKS and CDR2 as YYEKEE (reference sequence). This CDR3 contains 14 residues. V shed 2 bases and J shed 1 base, with 9 bases lying between them. PCR employed 60 Vbeta and 13 Jbeta primers. Profiled with immunoSEQ multiplex PCR; TCRdb holds only in-frame clones, not every one. The sample has around 150,000 clones; 75% to 85% are singletons. Study results and limitations: Fewer N-insertions (relative to the approximately 700-donor mean) were reportedly seen in an Asian-associated ancestry cluster in a later analysis.

This TCR came from a man aged 25-40 years in good health and CMV-seronegative. The chain has TRBV5-5 and TRBJ1-1, with no clear D. Sequencing input: PBMCs. CDR3 bases: TGTGCCAGCAGCTTCAGGCAGAGGAACACTGAAGCTTTCTTT. This translates into CASSFRQRNTEAFF. The entire variable domain, with the rest obtained from reference TRBV5-5 and TRBJ1-1, is as follows: DAGVTQSPTHLIKTRGQQVTLRCSPISGHKSVSWYQQVLGQGPQFIFQYYEKEERGRGNFPDRFSARQFPNYSSELNVNALLLGDSALYLCASSFRQRNTEAFFGQGTRLTVV.